This T cell receptor beta chain was sequenced for a study of cytomegalovirus exposure and HLA in healthy donors. The primer mix had 60 Vbeta and 13 Jbeta primers. In the authors' workflow: A later analysis tallied about 80 million unique TCR beta chains, about 9.9 million of them shared. Generated by immunoSEQ multiplex PCR, the TCRdb table keeps only in-frame clones and is missing some. The DNA gave D and trimming, while V, J and clone size come from that table. The sample records approximately 100,000 clones, 84% being singletons. With regard to this clone: Its antigen is unknown. A read error may account for a junction end that differs from germline.

Per the germline V gene, CDR1 is SEHNR and CDR2 is FQNEAQ (reference sequence). There are 12 residues in the CDR3. Points from the study as a whole: In most subjects, TCR beta sequences reportedly gave accurate predictions of HLA-A and HLA-B alleles. A list of approximately 150 TCR beta chains associated with cytomegalovirus was given.

The sequence was obtained from a woman younger than 35 in good health and CMV-seronegative. V gene TRBV7-9 combines with J gene TRBJ2-1, with TRBD1 matching 9 bases. Sequencing input: PBMCs. The CDR3 reads CASSVVGDRVIF. The DNA for the CDR3 is TGTGCCAGCAGTGTCGTCGGGGACAGGGTTATCTTC.